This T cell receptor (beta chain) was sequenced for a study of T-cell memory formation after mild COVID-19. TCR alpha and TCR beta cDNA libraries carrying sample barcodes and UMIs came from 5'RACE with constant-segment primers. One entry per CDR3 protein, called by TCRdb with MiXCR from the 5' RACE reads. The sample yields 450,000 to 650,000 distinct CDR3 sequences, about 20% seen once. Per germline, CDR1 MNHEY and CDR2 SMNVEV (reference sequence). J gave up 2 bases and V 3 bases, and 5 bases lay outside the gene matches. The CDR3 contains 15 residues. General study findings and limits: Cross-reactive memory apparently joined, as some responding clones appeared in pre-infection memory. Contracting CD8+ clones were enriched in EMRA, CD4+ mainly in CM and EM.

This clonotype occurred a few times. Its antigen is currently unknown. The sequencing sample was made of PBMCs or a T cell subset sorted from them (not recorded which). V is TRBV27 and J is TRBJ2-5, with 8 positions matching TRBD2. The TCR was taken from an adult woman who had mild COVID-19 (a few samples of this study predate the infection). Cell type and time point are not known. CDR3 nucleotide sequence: TGTGCCAGCAGTTTCTCCCGCGGGGGGCAAGAGACCCAGTACTTC. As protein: CASSFSRGGQETQYF.